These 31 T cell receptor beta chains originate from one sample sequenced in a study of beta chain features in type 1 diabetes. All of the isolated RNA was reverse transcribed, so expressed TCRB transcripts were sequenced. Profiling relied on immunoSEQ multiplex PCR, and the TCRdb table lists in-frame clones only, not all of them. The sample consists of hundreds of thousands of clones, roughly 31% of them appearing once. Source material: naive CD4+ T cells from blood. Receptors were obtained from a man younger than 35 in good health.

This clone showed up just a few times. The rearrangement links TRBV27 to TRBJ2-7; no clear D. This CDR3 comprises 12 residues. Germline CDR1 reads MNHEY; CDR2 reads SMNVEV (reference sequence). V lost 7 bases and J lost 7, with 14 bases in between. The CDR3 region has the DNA TGTGCCAGCACTCCCGGTGGTCGAGAGCAGTACTTC. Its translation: CASTPGGREQYF.

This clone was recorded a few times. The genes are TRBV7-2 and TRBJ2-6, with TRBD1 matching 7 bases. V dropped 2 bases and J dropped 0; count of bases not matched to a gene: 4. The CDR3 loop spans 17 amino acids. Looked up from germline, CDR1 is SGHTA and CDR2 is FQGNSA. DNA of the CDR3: TGTGCCAGCAGCTTACTGGCAGGGGGCTCTGGGGCCAACGTCCTGACTTTC. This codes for CASSLLAGGSGANVLTF.

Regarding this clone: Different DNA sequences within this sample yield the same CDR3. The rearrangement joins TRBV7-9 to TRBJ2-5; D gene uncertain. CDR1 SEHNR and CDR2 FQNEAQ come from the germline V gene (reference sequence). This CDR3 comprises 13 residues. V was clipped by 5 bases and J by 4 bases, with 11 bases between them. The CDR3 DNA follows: TGTGCCAGCAGCCCCCTGGGTCGAGAGACCCAGTACTTC. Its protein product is CASSPLGRETQYF.

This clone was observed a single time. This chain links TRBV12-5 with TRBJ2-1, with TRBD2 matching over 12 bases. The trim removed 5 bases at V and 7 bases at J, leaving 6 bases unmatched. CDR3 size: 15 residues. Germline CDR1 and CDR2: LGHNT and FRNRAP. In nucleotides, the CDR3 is TGTGCTAGTGGTCCACTAGCGGGAGGAAGAAATGAGCAGTTCTTC. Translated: CASGPLAGGRNEQFF.

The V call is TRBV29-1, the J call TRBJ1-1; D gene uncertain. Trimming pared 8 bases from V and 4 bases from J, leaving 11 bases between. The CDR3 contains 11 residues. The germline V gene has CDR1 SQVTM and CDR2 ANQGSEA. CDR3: CSFRHATEAFF. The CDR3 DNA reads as TGCAGCTTTCGACACGCCACTGAAGCTTTCTTT.

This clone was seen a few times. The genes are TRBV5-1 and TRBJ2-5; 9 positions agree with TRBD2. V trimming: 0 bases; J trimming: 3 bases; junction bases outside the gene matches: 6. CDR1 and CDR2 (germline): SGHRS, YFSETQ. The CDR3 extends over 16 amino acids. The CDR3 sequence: CASSLAAASGEETQYF. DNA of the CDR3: TGCGCCAGCAGCTTGGCCGCGGCTAGCGGGGAAGAGACCCAGTACTTC. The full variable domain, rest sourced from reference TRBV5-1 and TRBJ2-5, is KAGVTQTPRYLIKTRGQQVTLSCSPISGHRSVSWYQQTPGQGLQFLFEYFSETQRNKGNFPGRFSGRQFSNSRSEMNVSTLELGDSALYLCASSLAAASGEETQYFGPGTRLLVL.

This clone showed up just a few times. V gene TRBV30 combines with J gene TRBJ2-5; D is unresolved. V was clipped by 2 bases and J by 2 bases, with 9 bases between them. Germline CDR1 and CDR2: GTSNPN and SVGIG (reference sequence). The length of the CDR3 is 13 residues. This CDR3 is CAWSKSYQETQYF. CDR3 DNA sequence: TGTGCCTGGAGTAAAAGCTATCAAGAGACCCAGTACTTC.

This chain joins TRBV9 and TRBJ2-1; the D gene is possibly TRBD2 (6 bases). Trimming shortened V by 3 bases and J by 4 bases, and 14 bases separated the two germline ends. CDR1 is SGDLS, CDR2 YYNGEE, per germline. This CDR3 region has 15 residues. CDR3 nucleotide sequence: TGTGCCAGCAGCGCCGCCACCGGGGGATACAATGAGCAGTTCTTC. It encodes CASSAATGGYNEQFF.

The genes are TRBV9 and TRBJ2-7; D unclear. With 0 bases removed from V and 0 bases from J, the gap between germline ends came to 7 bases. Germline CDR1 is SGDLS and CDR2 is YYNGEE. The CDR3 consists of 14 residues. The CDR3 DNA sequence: TGTGCCAGCAGCGTAGTCGAAAGCTCCTACGAGCAGTACTTC. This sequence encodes CASSVVESSYEQYF.

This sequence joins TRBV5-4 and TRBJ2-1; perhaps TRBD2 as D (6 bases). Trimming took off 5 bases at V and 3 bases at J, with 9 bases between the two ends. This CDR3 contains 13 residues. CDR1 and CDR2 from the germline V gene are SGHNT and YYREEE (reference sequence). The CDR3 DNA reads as TGTGCCAGCAGTAGCGGAGACTACAATGAGCAGTTCTTC. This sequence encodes CASSSGDYNEQFF.

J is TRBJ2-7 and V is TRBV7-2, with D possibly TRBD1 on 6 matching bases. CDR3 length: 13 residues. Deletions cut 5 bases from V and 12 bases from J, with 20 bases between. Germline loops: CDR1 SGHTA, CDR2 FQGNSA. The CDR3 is CASSPPGAAQWYF. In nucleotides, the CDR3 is TGTGCCAGCAGCCCCCCAGGGGCCGCCCAGTGGTACTTC.

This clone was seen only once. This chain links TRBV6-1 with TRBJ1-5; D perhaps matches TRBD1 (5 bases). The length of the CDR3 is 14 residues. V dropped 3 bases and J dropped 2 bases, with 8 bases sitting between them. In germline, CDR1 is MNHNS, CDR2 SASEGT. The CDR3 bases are TGTGCCAGCAGTGACAGGGTTGGCAATCAGCCCCAGCATTTT. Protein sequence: CASSDRVGNQPQHF.

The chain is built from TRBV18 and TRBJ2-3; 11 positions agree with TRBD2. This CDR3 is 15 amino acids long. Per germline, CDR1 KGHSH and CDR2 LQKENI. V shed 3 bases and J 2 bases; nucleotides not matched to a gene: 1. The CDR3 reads CASSPGLAVTDTQYF. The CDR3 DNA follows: TGTGCCAGCTCACCGGGACTAGCGGTCACAGATACGCAGTATTTT.

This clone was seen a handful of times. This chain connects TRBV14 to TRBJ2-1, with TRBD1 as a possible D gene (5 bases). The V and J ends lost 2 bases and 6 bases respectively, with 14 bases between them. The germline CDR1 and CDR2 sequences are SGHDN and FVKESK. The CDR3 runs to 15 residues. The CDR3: CASSQRGSWGNEQFF. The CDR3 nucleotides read TGTGCCAGCAGCCAAAGGGGATCCTGGGGCAATGAGCAGTTCTTC.

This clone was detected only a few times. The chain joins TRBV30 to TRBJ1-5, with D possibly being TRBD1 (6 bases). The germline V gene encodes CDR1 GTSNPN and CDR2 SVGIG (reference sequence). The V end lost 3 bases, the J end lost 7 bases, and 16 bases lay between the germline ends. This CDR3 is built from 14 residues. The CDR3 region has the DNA TGTGCCTGGAGCTCTGACACAGGGAACCAGCCCCAGCATTTT. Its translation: CAWSSDTGNQPQHF. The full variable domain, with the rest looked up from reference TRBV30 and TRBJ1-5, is SQTIHQWPATLVQPVGSPLSLECTVEGTSNPNLYWYRQAAGRGLQLLFYSVGIGQISSEVPQNLSASRPQDRQFILSSKKLLLSDSGFYLCAWSSDTGNQPQHFGDGTRLSIL.

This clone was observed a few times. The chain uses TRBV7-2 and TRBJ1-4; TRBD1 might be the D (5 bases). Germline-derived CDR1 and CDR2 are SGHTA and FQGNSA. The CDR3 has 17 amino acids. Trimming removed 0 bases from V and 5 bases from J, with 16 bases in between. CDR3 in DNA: TGTGCCAGCAGCTTAGCAGTAGGGGATATACGGAATGAAAAACTGTTTTTT. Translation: CASSLAVGDIRNEKLFF.

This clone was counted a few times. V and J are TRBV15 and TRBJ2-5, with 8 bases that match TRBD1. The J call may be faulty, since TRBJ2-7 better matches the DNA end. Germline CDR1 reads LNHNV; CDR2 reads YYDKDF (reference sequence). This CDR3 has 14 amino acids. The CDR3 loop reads CATSTRDRTYEQYF. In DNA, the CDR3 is TGTGCCACCAGCACAAGGGACAGGACCTACGAGCAGTACTTC.

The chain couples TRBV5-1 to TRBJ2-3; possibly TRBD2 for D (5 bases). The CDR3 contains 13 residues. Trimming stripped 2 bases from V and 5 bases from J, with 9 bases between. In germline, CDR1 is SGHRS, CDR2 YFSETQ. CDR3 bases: TGCGCCAGCAGCTTCTCCGGACTAGATACGCAGTATTTT. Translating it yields CASSFSGLDTQYF. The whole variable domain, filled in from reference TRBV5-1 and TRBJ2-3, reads KAGVTQTPRYLIKTRGQQVTLSCSPISGHRSVSWYQQTPGQGLQFLFEYFSETQRNKGNFPGRFSGRQFSNSRSEMNVSTLELGDSALYLCASSFSGLDTQYFGPGTRLTVL.

The CDR3 loop is CASSYRGTKNIQYF. CDR3 DNA sequence: TGTGCCAGCAGTTACCGGGGAACCAAAAACATTCAGTACTTC. The chain joins TRBV6-5 to TRBJ2-4, with a possible D match to TRBD2 (5 bases). V lost 2 bases to trimming and J lost 2 bases, with 7 bases between them. This CDR3 contains 14 residues. Germline V gives CDR1 MNHEY, CDR2 SVGAGI.

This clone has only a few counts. The CDR3 sequence is CASSSISGSTDTQYF. Written as DNA, the CDR3 is TGTGCCAGCAGCTCGATTAGCGGGAGCACAGATACGCAGTATTTT. The chain couples TRBV7-8 to TRBJ2-3, with 7 nucleotides matching TRBD2. With V trimmed by 4 bases and J by 0 bases, 4 bases remained unmatched. The CDR3 loop spans 15 amino acids. CDR1 and CDR2 from the germline V gene are SGHVS and FQNEAQ.

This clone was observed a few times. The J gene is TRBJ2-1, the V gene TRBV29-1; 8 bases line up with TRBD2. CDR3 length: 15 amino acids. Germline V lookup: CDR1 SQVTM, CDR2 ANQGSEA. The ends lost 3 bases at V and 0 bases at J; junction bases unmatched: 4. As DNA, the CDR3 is TGCAGCGTTGACGGGGGGGAGTCCTCCTACAATGAGCAGTTCTTC. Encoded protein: CSVDGGESSYNEQFF.

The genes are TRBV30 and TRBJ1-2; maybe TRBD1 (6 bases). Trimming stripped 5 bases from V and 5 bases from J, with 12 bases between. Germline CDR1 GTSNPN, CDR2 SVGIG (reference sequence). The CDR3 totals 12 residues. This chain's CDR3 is CAWGHGTYGYTF. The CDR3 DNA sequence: TGTGCCTGGGGCCATGGGACATATGGCTACACCTTC.

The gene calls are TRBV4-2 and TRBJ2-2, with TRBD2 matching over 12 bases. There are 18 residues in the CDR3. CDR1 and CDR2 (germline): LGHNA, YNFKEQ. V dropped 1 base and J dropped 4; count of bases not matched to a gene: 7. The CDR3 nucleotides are TGTGCCAGCAGCCAAGTGGCTAGCGGGAGGGGGTCCACCGGGGAGCTGTTTTTT. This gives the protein CASSQVASGRGSTGELFF.

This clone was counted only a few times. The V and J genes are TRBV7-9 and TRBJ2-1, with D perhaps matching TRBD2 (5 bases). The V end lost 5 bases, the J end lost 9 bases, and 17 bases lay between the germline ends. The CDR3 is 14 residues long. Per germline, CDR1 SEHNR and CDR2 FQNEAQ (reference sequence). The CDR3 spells CASSPSGYSIEQFF. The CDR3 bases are TGTGCCAGCAGCCCGAGCGGCTACTCTATTGAGCAGTTCTTC.

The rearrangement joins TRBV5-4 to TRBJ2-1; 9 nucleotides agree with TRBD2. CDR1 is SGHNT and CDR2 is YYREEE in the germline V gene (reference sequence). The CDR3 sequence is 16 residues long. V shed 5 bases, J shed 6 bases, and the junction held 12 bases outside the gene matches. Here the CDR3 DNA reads TGTGCCAGCAGTTGGAAGGCGGGAGGGCCCGGCAATGAGCAGTTCTTC. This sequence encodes CASSWKAGGPGNEQFF.

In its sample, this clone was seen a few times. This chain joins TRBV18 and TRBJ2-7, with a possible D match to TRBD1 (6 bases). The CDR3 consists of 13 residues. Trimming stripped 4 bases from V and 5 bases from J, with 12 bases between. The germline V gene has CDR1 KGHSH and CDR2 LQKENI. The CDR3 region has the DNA TGTGCCAGCTCACGCGACAGGTTAGACGAGCAGTACTTC. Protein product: CASSRDRLDEQYF.

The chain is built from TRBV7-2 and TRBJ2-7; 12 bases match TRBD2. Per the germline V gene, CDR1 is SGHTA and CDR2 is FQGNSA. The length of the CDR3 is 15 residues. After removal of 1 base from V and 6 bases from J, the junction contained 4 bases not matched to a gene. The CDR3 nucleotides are TGTGCCAGCAGCTTAGAACTAGCGGGAGGAGGCGAGCAGTACTTC. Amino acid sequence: CASSLELAGGGEQYF.

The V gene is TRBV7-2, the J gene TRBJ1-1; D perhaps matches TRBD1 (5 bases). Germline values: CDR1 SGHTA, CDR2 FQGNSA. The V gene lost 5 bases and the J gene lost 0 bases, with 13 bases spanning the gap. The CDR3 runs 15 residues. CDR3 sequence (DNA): TGTGCCAGCAGCCCCGAGGGACGGATGAACACTGAAGCTTTCTTT. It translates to CASSPEGRMNTEAFF.

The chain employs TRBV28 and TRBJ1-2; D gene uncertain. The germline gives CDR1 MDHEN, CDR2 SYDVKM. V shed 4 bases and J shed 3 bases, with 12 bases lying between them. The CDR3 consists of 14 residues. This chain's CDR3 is CASSSSGRDYGYTF. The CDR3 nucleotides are TGTGCCAGCAGTTCCTCGGGGAGGGACTATGGCTACACCTTC.

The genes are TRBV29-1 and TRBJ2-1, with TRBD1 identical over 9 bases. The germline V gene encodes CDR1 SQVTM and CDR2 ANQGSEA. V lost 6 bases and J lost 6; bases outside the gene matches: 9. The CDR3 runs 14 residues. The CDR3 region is CSVWGGQGTNEQFF. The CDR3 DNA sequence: TGCAGCGTCTGGGGGGGACAGGGTACCAATGAGCAGTTCTTC.

The CDR3, as DNA: TGTGCCAGCAGCTTGGACCCGGGGACGGAGACCCAGTACTTC. It is translated as CASSLDPGTETQYF. The gene calls are TRBV5-4 and TRBJ2-5, with D perhaps being TRBD1 or TRBD2 (5 bases each). V was shortened by 0 bases and J by 5 bases, with 11 bases between the two germline ends. The CDR3 spans 14 residues. Germline V gene sequence: CDR1 SGHNT, CDR2 YYREEE (reference sequence).